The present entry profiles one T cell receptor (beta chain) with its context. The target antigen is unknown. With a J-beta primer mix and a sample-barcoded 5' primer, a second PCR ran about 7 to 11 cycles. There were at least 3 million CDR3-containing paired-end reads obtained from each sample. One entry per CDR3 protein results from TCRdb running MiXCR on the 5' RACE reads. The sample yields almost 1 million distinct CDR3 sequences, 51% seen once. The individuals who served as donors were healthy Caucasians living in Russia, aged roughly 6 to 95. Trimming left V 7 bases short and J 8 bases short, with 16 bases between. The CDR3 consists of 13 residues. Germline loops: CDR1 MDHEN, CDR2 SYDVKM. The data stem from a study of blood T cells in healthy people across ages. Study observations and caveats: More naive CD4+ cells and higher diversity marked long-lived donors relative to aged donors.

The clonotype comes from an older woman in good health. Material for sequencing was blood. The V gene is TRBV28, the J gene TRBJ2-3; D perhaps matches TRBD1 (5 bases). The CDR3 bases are TGTGCCAGCACCGCGACAGCGTGGGGTACGCAGTATTTT. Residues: CASTATAWGTQYF.